This entry describes one T cell receptor beta chain. This entry is derived from a study of control samples from healthy donors and cancer patients. Assay: immunoSEQ multiplex PCR; the TCRdb copy retains only in-frame clones and omits some. The sample includes fewer than 200,000 clones, 90% seen only once; the top ten take roughly 1.5%. Germline CDR1 reads MDHEN; CDR2 reads SYDVKM. The CDR3 covers 13 residues. Deletions cut 2 bases from V and 3 bases from J, with 7 bases between. J is TRBJ1-2 and V is TRBV28; D might be TRBD1 (5 bases). Sequencing input: blood. This TCR derives from a woman aged 50 to 60 in good health. CDR3 protein: CASSLAGYYGYTF. CDR3 sequence (DNA): TGTGCCAGCAGTTTAGCAGGGTACTATGGCTACACCTTC.